This T cell receptor (beta chain) stems from a study of blood T cell repertoires in COVID-19. Method: immunoSEQ multiplex PCR; TCRdb's copy keeps in-frame clones and lacks some. This table holds around 280,000 clones, around 87% found once. The V gene's germline CDR1 is SEHNR and CDR2 FQNEAQ (reference sequence). This CDR3 spans 15 amino acids. V was pared by 0 bases and J by 5 bases, with 2 bases of the junction left unmatched. This sequence originates from a woman younger than 45 who had recovered from COVID-19. Source material: peripheral blood. This chain uses TRBV7-9 with TRBJ1-5, with 9 bases fitting TRBD1. CDR3: CASSLAWDRDQPQHF. The DNA for the CDR3 is TGTGCCAGCAGCTTAGCTTGGGACAGGGATCAGCCCCAGCATTTT.